The 15 T cell receptor beta chains below come from one sample, sequenced in a study of metastatic and nonmetastatic thyroid tumors. TCRdb re-processed the PCR reads through MiXCR. The table has around 30,000 clones, approximately 12% seen once. Treatment of any kind had been given to no patient before thyroid surgery. The sample comprised blood. The source of these receptors is a female donor with papillary thyroid cancer or a benign thyroid nodule (not recorded which). Some clones in this sample may be carry-over from other donors' samples.

On this clone itself: One end of the junction varies from germline; a read error may be responsible. The V gene is TRBV4-1, the J gene TRBJ2-1; possible D gene TRBD2, 5 bases. Germline CDR1 and CDR2: MGHRA and YSYEKL. The CDR3 extends over 17 amino acids. The CDR3 sequence is CASSQPPGASLFNEQLF. DNA for the CDR3: TGCGCCAGCAGCCAACCCCCTGGTGCTAGCCTTTTCAATGAGCAGCTCTTC.

By sample fraction, this clone is medium-sized (0.01 to 0.1%). J is TRBJ1-5 and V is TRBV5-1; D remains ambiguous. With 2 bases removed from V and 5 bases from J, the gap between germline ends came to 11 bases. CDR3 length: 14 amino acids. Per germline, CDR1 SGHRS and CDR2 YFSETQ. CDR3: CASSLEGGDQPQHF. CDR3 coding DNA: TGCGCCAGCAGCTTAGAGGGCGGGGATCAGCCCCAGCATTTT.

This clone came up many times. The genes are TRBV20-1 and TRBJ1-1; the D gene is possibly TRBD1 (6 bases). Germline V lookup: CDR1 DFQATT, CDR2 SNEGSKA (reference sequence). The CDR3 totals 14 residues. V shed 1 base and J shed 1 base, with 10 bases lying between them. This CDR3 reads CSARGGGRNTEAFF. The DNA for the CDR3 is TGCAGTGCTAGAGGAGGGGGGAGGAACACTGAAGCTTTCTTT.

This clone has just a few counts. The V gene is TRBV11-2, the J gene TRBJ2-3; 10 positions agree with TRBD1. CDR3 length: 13 residues. CDR1 and CDR2 (germline): SGHAT, FQNNGV. Germline trimming cut 10 bases from V and 4 bases from J; bases unmatched to any gene: 5. This CDR3 reads CATKTGGSDTQYF. In DNA, the CDR3 is TGTGCCACCAAGACAGGGGGCTCAGATACGCAGTATTTT.

This clone was counted between two and nine times. V and J are TRBV20-1 and TRBJ2-7; D remains unclear. The V gene lost 1 base and the J gene lost 3 bases, with 10 bases spanning the gap. The CDR3 sequence is 13 residues long. Germline CDR1 and CDR2: DFQATT and SNEGSKA (reference sequence). This chain's CDR3 is CSARGEEFYEQYF. As DNA, the CDR3 is TGCAGTGCTAGAGGTGAAGAGTTCTACGAGCAGTACTTC.

This clone was recorded at least ten times. A much bigger clone sits one base away, suggesting this may be a read error. In the same sample, other DNA sequences code for this CDR3. The genes are TRBV6-2 or TRBV6-3 and TRBJ1-2; maybe TRBD1 (6 bases). Germline CDR1 MNHEY, CDR2 SVGEGT. This CDR3 is 15 amino acids long. V dropped 5 bases and J dropped 4 bases, with 17 bases sitting between them. The CDR3 sequence is CASSTGTGDTYGYTF. In DNA, the CDR3 is TGTGCCAGCAGTACAGGGACGGGGGACACCTATGGCTACACCTTC.

This clone was recorded many times. The rearrangement uses TRBV5-1 and TRBJ2-6; no clear D. The CDR3 is 15 residues long. The germline V gene encodes CDR1 SGHRS and CDR2 YFSETQ. Between the trimmed V and J ends, which lost 1 base and 0 bases, there was a span of 5 bases. CDR3 bases: TGCGCCAGCAGCTTGACTGCCTCTGGGGCCAACGTCCTGACTTTC. It encodes CASSLTASGANVLTF.

This clone was detected ten times or more. The chain recombines TRBV4-1 with TRBJ1-2; TRBD1 matches 7 bases. The V gene end was trimmed by 0 bases and the J gene end by 4 bases; junction bases not matched to a gene: 14. CDR1 is MGHRA, CDR2 YSYEKL, per germline. CDR3 length equals 18 residues. Written as DNA, the CDR3 is TGCGCCAGCAGCCAAGACCCCCCGCGCCGACAGGGCAGCTATGGCTACACCTTC. Amino acids: CASSQDPPRRQGSYGYTF.

This clone showed up many times. The chain combines TRBV9 with TRBJ2-1; no firm D call. Trimming shortened V by 1 base and J by 0 bases, and 8 bases separated the two germline ends. There are 15 residues in the CDR3. CDR1 is SGDLS, CDR2 YYNGEE, per germline. CDR3 sequence: CASSVSPSSYNEQFF. The CDR3, as DNA: TGTGCCAGCAGCGTAAGTCCAAGCTCCTACAATGAGCAGTTCTTC.

This clone was observed many times. This chain connects TRBV5-4 to TRBJ2-3; D is undetermined. The CDR3 runs to 15 residues. The germline V gene has CDR1 SGHNT and CDR2 YYREEE (reference sequence). V dropped 3 bases and J dropped 5 bases, with 16 bases sitting between them. CDR3 in amino acids: CASSSTWRTRDTQYF. CDR3 in DNA: TGTGCCAGCAGCTCAACCTGGCGGACGAGAGATACGCAGTATTTT.

The chain employs TRBV11-1 and TRBJ1-1; D ambiguous. CDR3 length: 12 amino acids. Trimming pared 0 bases from V and 7 bases from J, leaving 6 bases between. The germline V gene has CDR1 SGHAT and CDR2 FQDESV (reference sequence). The CDR3 nucleotides are TGTGCCAGCAGCTTAGCTGGCAGTGAAGCTTTCTTT. This gives the protein CASSLAGSEAFF.

The chain is built from TRBV30 and TRBJ2-7; D uncertain. With 3 bases removed from V and 6 bases from J, the gap between germline ends came to 12 bases. CDR3 length equals 12 residues. Germline-derived CDR1 and CDR2 are GTSNPN and SVGIG (reference sequence). DNA for the CDR3: TGTGCCTGGAGCGGTATGTTTGGCGAGCAGTACTTC. It translates to CAWSGMFGEQYF. The whole variable domain, filled in from reference TRBV30 and TRBJ2-7, reads SQTIHQWPATLVQPVGSPLSLECTVEGTSNPNLYWYRQAAGRGLQLLFYSVGIGQISSEVPQNLSASRPQDRQFILSSKKLLLSDSGFYLCAWSGMFGEQYFGPGTRLTVT.

This clone was recorded many times. V gene TRBV30 combines with J gene TRBJ2-7; D gene unclear. This CDR3 comprises 12 residues. The V end lost 3 bases, the J end lost 3 bases, and 9 bases lay between the germline ends. Germline-derived CDR1 and CDR2 are GTSNPN and SVGIG (reference sequence). DNA for the CDR3: TGTGCCTGGAGGTTAGGCCACTACGAGCAGTACTTC. This encodes CAWRLGHYEQYF.

This clone was detected ten times or more. This chain joins TRBV13 and TRBJ2-1, with 7 bases aligning to TRBD2. CDR3 size: 14 residues. The ends lost 6 bases at V and 6 bases at J; junction bases unmatched: 8. Germline values: CDR1 PRHDT, CDR2 FYEKMQ (reference sequence). The DNA for the CDR3 is TGTGCCAGCAGACGGACTAGTTCGCCCAATGAGCAGTTCTTC. Translation gives CASRRTSSPNEQFF.

This clone was observed many times. The chain recombines TRBV29-1 with TRBJ2-2, with 8 positions matching TRBD1. Germline CDR1 and CDR2: SQVTM and ANQGSEA. CDR3 size: 12 residues. J lost 5 bases, V lost 7 bases, and 3 bases had no gene match. The CDR3: CSAGQVTGELFF. As DNA, the CDR3 is TGCAGCGCGGGACAGGTAACCGGGGAGCTGTTTTTT.